Below, 32 T cell receptor beta chains from the same sample are listed, as sequenced in a study of neurological immune-mediated disorders. Each CDR3 protein is one row after TCRdb ran MiXCR on the 5' RACE reads. The sample includes about 48,000 distinct CDR3 sequences, over 20% seen only once; the top ten take about 23%. Sequenced material: PBMCs. Receptors were obtained from a woman aged 70-85 years in good health.

The rearrangement joins TRBV6-1 to TRBJ2-5, with 11 bases fitting TRBD1. This CDR3 has 15 residues. V lost 5 bases and J lost 5; bases outside the gene matches: 7. Germline lookup yields CDR1 MNHNS and CDR2 SASEGT. The CDR3 sequence is CASSPRRDRGETQYF. In nucleotides, the CDR3 is TGTGCCAGCAGTCCGCGCCGGGACAGGGGGGAGACCCAGTACTTC.

This clonotype occurred many times. J is TRBJ2-7 and V is TRBV5-1; 8 nucleotides line up with TRBD1. Looked up from germline, CDR1 is SGHRS and CDR2 is YFSETQ. The ends lost 0 bases at V and 1 base at J; junction bases unmatched: 6. The CDR3 is made up of 16 amino acids. DNA of the CDR3: TGCGCCAGCAGCTTGGCTCAAGGACAGGGATCCTACGAGCAGTACTTC. Translated, it gives CASSLAQGQGSYEQYF.

The V call is TRBV11-2, the J call TRBJ2-2; D is unresolved. Germline V gene lookup returns CDR1 SGHAT and CDR2 FQNNGV. V was shortened by 2 bases and J by 0 bases, with 13 bases between the two germline ends. CDR3 length: 17 amino acids. CDR3 DNA: TGTGCCAGCAGCTTATTGCGCGATTTGTCGAACACCGGGGAGCTGTTTTTT. This codes for CASSLLRDLSNTGELFF. Combining the CDR3 with reference TRBV11-2 and TRBJ2-2 gives the whole variable domain EAGVAQSPRYKIIEKRQSVAFWCNPISGHATLYWYQQILGQGPKLLIQFQNNGVVDDSQLPKDRFSAERLKGVDSTLKIQPAKLEDSAVYLCASSLLRDLSNTGELFFGEGSRLTVL.

There are many counts of this clonotype. V and J are TRBV6-2 or TRBV6-3 and TRBJ2-7; no definite D call. The CDR3 spans 13 residues. V lost 5 bases and J 3 bases, leaving 11 bases between the germline ends. CDR1 MNHEY and CDR2 SVGEGT come from the germline V gene. CDR3 region: CASSNGPVYEQYF. The CDR3, as DNA: TGTGCCAGCAGTAACGGTCCCGTCTACGAGCAGTACTTC.

The chain recombines TRBV7-9 with TRBJ1-2; D uncertain. The germline CDR1 and CDR2 sequences are SEHNR and FQNEAQ (reference sequence). The CDR3 consists of 14 residues. V was clipped by 1 base and J by 4 bases, with 10 bases between them. The CDR3 protein is CASSLEITTYGYTF. The CDR3 nucleotides are TGTGCCAGCAGCTTAGAGATCACTACCTATGGCTACACCTTC. Supplemented by reference TRBV7-9 and TRBJ1-2, the full variable domain reads DTGVSQNPRHKITKRGQNVTFRCDPISEHNRLYWYRQTLGQGPEFLTYFQNEAQLEKSRLLSDRFSAERPKGSFSTLEIQRTEQGDSAMYLCASSLEITTYGYTFGSGTRLTVV.

The V and J genes are TRBV7-2 and TRBJ2-7, with D perhaps matching TRBD2 (5 bases). Trimming removed 7 bases from V and 6 bases from J, with 25 bases in between. The CDR3 extends over 16 amino acids. Germline loops: CDR1 SGHTA, CDR2 FQGNSA. Written as DNA, the CDR3 is TGTGCCAGCACCAAAGGTGCGGAGGCCCAGGCCGCCGAGCAGTACTTC. This codes for CASTKGAEAQAAEQYF.

This clonotype was counted ten times or more. The V and J genes are TRBV5-1 and TRBJ1-2; D perhaps matches TRBD1 (5 bases). Germline V CDR1 and CDR2: SGHRS, YFSETQ. V was clipped by 6 bases and J by 4 bases, with 16 bases between them. The CDR3 loop spans 14 amino acids. DNA for the CDR3: TGCGCCAGCACAACCGGGACGGAGGGCTATGGCTACACCTTC. This translates into CASTTGTEGYGYTF.

This chain joins TRBV5-1 and TRBJ1-2; no definite D call. Germline loops: CDR1 SGHRS, CDR2 YFSETQ. The CDR3 extends over 14 amino acids. Trimming removed 2 bases at V and 0 bases at J, with 8 bases between. DNA of the CDR3: TGCGCCAGCAGCTTATCGGGAGCTAACTATGGCTACACCTTC. Translation gives CASSLSGANYGYTF.

This clonotype occurred many times. The J gene is TRBJ2-3, the V gene TRBV5-1; 13 positions agree with TRBD2. Per the germline V gene, CDR1 is SGHRS and CDR2 is YFSETQ. CDR3 size: 17 residues. With V trimmed by 0 bases and J by 4 bases, 5 bases remained unmatched. CDR3: CASSLGTSGSRADTQYF. For the CDR3, the DNA is TGCGCCAGCAGCTTGGGGACTAGCGGGAGTAGGGCAGATACGCAGTATTTT. The complete variable domain, with remaining parts taken from reference TRBV5-1 and TRBJ2-3, reads KAGVTQTPRYLIKTRGQQVTLSCSPISGHRSVSWYQQTPGQGLQFLFEYFSETQRNKGNFPGRFSGRQFSNSRSEMNVSTLELGDSALYLCASSLGTSGSRADTQYFGPGTRLTVL.

With respect to this clonotype: The junction and the germline gene differ at one end; a read error may be behind it. This sequence joins TRBV3-1 and TRBJ2-1; D may be TRBD1 or TRBD2 (5 bases each). The CDR3 has 14 residues. The germline CDR1 and CDR2 sequences are LGHDT and YNNKEL (reference sequence). CDR3 loop: CSSSQGTSNNEQFF. DNA of the CDR3: TGTTCCAGTAGCCAAGGGACCTCTAACAATGAGCAGTTCTTC.

CDR3 bases: TGTGCCAGCAGGGGGATCCGCTCTGGAAACACCATATATTTT. Translated, it gives CASRGIRSGNTIYF. The V call is TRBV12-3 or TRBV12-4, the J call TRBJ1-3; D remains ambiguous. V lost 6 bases, J lost 0 bases, and 9 bases lay in between. This CDR3 has 14 residues.

The V and J genes are TRBV2 and TRBJ1-2; D unresolved. V shed 5 bases and J shed 4 bases, with 14 bases lying between them. Looked up from germline, CDR1 is SNHLY and CDR2 is FYNNEI. The CDR3 spans 14 residues. The CDR3 nucleotides are TGTGCCAGCAGTAAAGGACTGATACTCTATGGCTACACCTTC. As protein: CASSKGLILYGYTF.

This clonotype has at least ten counts. The rearrangement uses TRBV12-3 or TRBV12-4 and TRBJ2-7; possibly TRBD2 for D (5 bases). CDR3 size: 16 residues. V was clipped by 2 bases and J by 3 bases, with 17 bases between them. CDR3 amino acids: CASSLRVAGGDYEQYF. The CDR3 DNA follows: TGTGCCAGCAGTTTAAGGGTGGCAGGAGGAGACTACGAGCAGTACTTC.

The genes are TRBV5-1 and TRBJ1-1; D gene unclear. Germline CDR1 SGHRS, CDR2 YFSETQ. The CDR3 runs 14 residues. The V and J ends lost 1 base and 0 bases respectively, with 7 bases between them. The DNA of the CDR3 is TGCGCCAGCAGCTTGACCTTCATGAACACTGAAGCTTTCTTT. Its protein product is CASSLTFMNTEAFF.

This clonotype was recorded at least ten times. This sequence joins TRBV12-3 or TRBV12-4 and TRBJ2-3, with D possibly called TRBD1 or TRBD2 (5 bases each). The CDR3 is made up of 14 amino acids. Trimming cost V 7 bases and J 1 base, with 12 bases left between them. The CDR3 sequence: CASTRVGGTDTQYF. CDR3 nucleotide sequence: TGTGCCAGCACCAGGGTGGGGGGCACAGATACGCAGTATTTT.

This clonotype was found many times. This sequence joins TRBV12-3 or TRBV12-4 and TRBJ2-7; the match to TRBD1 covers 7 bases. The CDR3 totals 14 residues. V shed 5 bases, J shed 3 bases, and the junction held 7 bases outside the gene matches. The CDR3, as DNA: TGTGCCAGCAGTCCTTGGGGACAGTACTACGAGCAGTACTTC. This gives the protein CASSPWGQYYEQYF.

V is TRBV20-1 and J is TRBJ1-5; D perhaps matches TRBD1 (5 bases). The CDR3 extends over 17 amino acids. Looked up from germline, CDR1 is DFQATT and CDR2 is SNEGSKA (reference sequence). The V and J ends lost 0 bases and 3 bases respectively, with 18 bases between them. CDR3 in amino acids: CSARDARRAGFNQPQHF. The CDR3, as DNA: TGCAGTGCTAGAGATGCCCGGCGGGCAGGGTTCAATCAGCCCCAGCATTTT.

This clonotype showed up just a few times. The rearrangement links TRBV12-3 or TRBV12-4 to TRBJ1-5; possibly TRBD1 for D (6 bases). Between the trimmed V and J ends, which lost 7 bases and 0 bases, there was a span of 19 bases. This CDR3 contains 17 residues. The CDR3 DNA is TGTGCCAGCAATTGGGGGGGGGCACCTAATAGCAATCAGCCCCAGCATTTT. Its translation: CASNWGGAPNSNQPQHF.

The chain is built from TRBV12-3 or TRBV12-4 and TRBJ1-1; the match to TRBD1 covers 11 bases. The CDR3 runs to 16 residues. V shed 7 bases, J shed 1 base, and the junction held 8 bases outside the gene matches. The CDR3 loop is CASTLGTGGANTEAFF. CDR3 sequence (DNA): TGTGCCAGCACTTTGGGGACAGGGGGAGCGAACACTGAAGCTTTCTTT.

V usage is TRBV14 and J usage is TRBJ2-2, with no clear D. V shed 0 bases and J shed 7 bases, with 6 bases lying between them. From germline, CDR1 is SGHDN and CDR2 FVKESK. The CDR3 is made up of 13 amino acids. The CDR3 bases are TGTGCCAGCAGCCAAGATAGGATCGGGGAGCTGTTTTTT. Protein product: CASSQDRIGELFF.

This clonotype was recorded many times. The chain is built from TRBV5-1 and TRBJ2-7, with a possible D match to TRBD1 (5 bases). The germline V gene has CDR1 SGHRS and CDR2 YFSETQ. The V and J ends lost 0 bases and 4 bases respectively, with 20 bases between them. The CDR3 consists of 17 residues. The CDR3 bases are TGCGCCAGCAGCTTGGTGGATCGAGACAGTTACATTTACGAGCAGTACTTC. Translation gives CASSLVDRDSYIYEQYF.

This clonotype was counted many times. V gene TRBV5-1 combines with J gene TRBJ2-2; D is possibly TRBD2 (5 bases). The V and J ends lost 1 base and 6 bases respectively, with 10 bases between them. The CDR3 totals 14 residues. Germline V gene data show CDR1 as SGHRS and CDR2 as YFSETQ. The CDR3 protein is CASSLSPSSGELFF. The CDR3, as DNA: TGCGCCAGCAGCTTGTCTCCTAGCTCCGGGGAGCTGTTTTTT.

Many counts were recorded for this clonotype. The chain has TRBV20-1 and TRBJ2-5; TRBD1 might be the D (6 bases). Germline CDR1 and CDR2: DFQATT and SNEGSKA (reference sequence). The CDR3 contains 13 residues. V was trimmed by 1 base and J by 5 bases, leaving 11 bases between them. The CDR3 reads CSARAGVEETQYF. CDR3 coding DNA: TGCAGTGCTAGAGCAGGGGTAGAGGAGACCCAGTACTTC.

This clonotype was counted ten times or more. The V gene is TRBV12-3 or TRBV12-4, the J gene TRBJ2-2, with D possibly matching TRBD2 (5 bases). V dropped 5 bases and J dropped 4 bases, with 14 bases sitting between them. The CDR3 is made up of 15 amino acids. CDR3 coding DNA: TGTGCCAGCAGTCCCCTCCAGGCGGGCACCGGGGAGCTGTTTTTT. This sequence encodes CASSPLQAGTGELFF.

This clonotype was found a few times. The rearrangement links TRBV20-1 to TRBJ1-5, with TRBD1 matching over 7 bases. The CDR3 covers 16 residues. V was clipped by 0 bases and J by 2 bases; unmatched bases: 7. Germline-derived CDR1 and CDR2 are DFQATT and SNEGSKA (reference sequence). The CDR3 protein is CSARDSTGSRNQPQHF. As DNA, the CDR3 is TGCAGTGCTAGAGATTCGACAGGGTCCCGCAATCAGCCCCAGCATTTT.

This clonotype has only one observation. Sequence at one end of the junction differs from germline and may be a read error. V and J are TRBV6-5 and TRBJ2-2; tentative D call: TRBD2 (5 bases). This CDR3 has 12 residues. Germline CDR1 and CDR2: MNHEY and SVGAGI. The DNA of the CDR3 is TGTGCCAGCAGCATTAACGCCGGGGATCTGTTTTTT. It translates to CASSINAGDLFF.

At least ten counts were recorded for this clonotype. The V call is TRBV7-9, the J call TRBJ2-3; TRBD2 aligns across 7 bases. There are 13 residues in the CDR3. With V trimmed by 2 bases and J by 8 bases, 4 bases remained unmatched. The germline V gene encodes CDR1 SEHNR and CDR2 FQNEAQ (reference sequence). The CDR3 sequence: CASSLSPGGTQYF. The CDR3 nucleotides read TGTGCCAGCAGCTTAAGTCCGGGGGGTACGCAGTATTTT.

This clonotype has at least ten counts. The chain uses TRBV6-2 or TRBV6-3 and TRBJ1-1, with D possibly TRBD1 on 6 matching bases. In germline, CDR1 is MNHEY, CDR2 SVGEGT. V lost 4 bases and J 1 base, leaving 10 bases between the germline ends. The CDR3 runs to 14 residues. The CDR3 reads CASSSLTGNTEAFF. The DNA of the CDR3 is TGTGCCAGCAGTTCTCTGACAGGGAACACTGAAGCTTTCTTT.

As regards this clonotype: Because it lacks the conserved phenylalanine or tryptophan at the end, this CDR3 is likely a read error. The rearrangement uses TRBV7-3 and TRBJ2-7; D is tentatively TRBD1 or TRBD2 (5 bases each). CDR3 size: 14 residues. Germline-derived CDR1 and CDR2 are SGHTA and FQGTGA. CDR3 DNA sequence: TGTGCAAGCAGCTTAGAGGGAAGGGGCCACGAGCAGTACTCC. It translates to CASSLEGRGHEQYS.

This clonotype was found many times. The chain is built from TRBV4-2 and TRBJ2-1; D possibly corresponds to TRBD2 (6 bases). The CDR3 has 17 amino acids. The V gene's germline CDR1 is LGHNA and CDR2 YNFKEQ. V was shortened by 2 bases and J by 1 base, with 15 bases between the two germline ends. In nucleotides, the CDR3 is TGTGCCAGCAGCCAAACACTCCACCGGGAGTCCTACAATGAGCAGTTCTTC. Its protein product is CASSQTLHRESYNEQFF.

This clonotype has ten or more counts. The genes are TRBV18 and TRBJ2-3; maybe TRBD1 (5 bases). Per germline, CDR1 KGHSH and CDR2 LQKENI. With 6 bases removed from V and 2 bases from J, the gap between germline ends came to 12 bases. This CDR3 has 14 residues. The CDR3 DNA is TGTGCCAGCTCCCGAACAGGAGACACAGATACGCAGTATTTT. Translation: CASSRTGDTDTQYF. The full variable domain, with the rest looked up from reference TRBV18 and TRBJ2-3, is NAGVMQNPRHLVRRRGQEARLRCSPMKGHSHVYWYRQLPEEGLKFMVYLQKENIIDESGMPKERFSAEFPKEGPSILRIQQVVRGDSAAYFCASSRTGDTDTQYFGPGTRLTVL.

This clonotype was seen at least ten times. V gene TRBV5-1 combines with J gene TRBJ2-5; possibly TRBD1 for D (6 bases). The CDR3 sequence is 13 residues long. V lost 0 bases to trimming and J lost 13 bases, with 16 bases between them. Germline V gene data show CDR1 as SGHRS and CDR2 as YFSETQ. As DNA, the CDR3 is TGCGCCAGCAGCTTGGCCGTGGACAGTCCGCTGTACTTC. Translation: CASSLAVDSPLYF.